These 20 T cell receptor beta chains share one sample of origin, sequenced in a study of T cell responses to AZD1222 COVID-19 vaccine (dated by TCRdb to the early 2020s). Library preparation employed the immunoSEQ multiplex PCR assay. TCRdb took over this immuneACCESS table, retaining in-frame rearrangements with V and J assigned. Such tables are incomplete; in checked studies, under half of the missing clones stem from an unresolved V gene, and the remainder is unexplained. The sample table records 150,000 or so clones; roughly nine tenths of these occur just once. Approximately 5.1% of the sample rests with the top ten. In the paper's terms, the time point label means: baseline before first vaccination. Sequencing was performed on peripheral blood, taken on day 0 of AZD1222 vaccination. Source of these receptors: an adult in good health.

The chain uses TRBV2 and TRBJ1-1; no firm D call. Trimming pared 0 bases from V and 10 bases from J, leaving 12 bases between. This CDR3 is built from 13 residues. Germline V lookup: CDR1 SNHLY, CDR2 FYNNEI. The CDR3 loop reads CASSEAPEAGAFF. In DNA, the CDR3 is TGTGCCAGCAGTGAAGCGCCCGAGGCGGGAGCTTTCTTT.

CDR3 region: CASSRTSGSVEQFF. The CDR3 region has the DNA TGTGCCAGCTCTAGGACTAGCGGGAGTGTTGAGCAGTTCTTC. This chain joins TRBV27 and TRBJ2-1; 13 positions match TRBD2. The CDR3 sequence is 14 residues long. The J segment lost 9 bases and the V segment lost 8 bases, leaving 7 bases of the junction unmatched. Germline assignment: CDR1 MNHEY and CDR2 SMNVEV (reference sequence).

This clone was observed once. CDR3 amino acids: CSVAPDHEQFF. The DNA of the CDR3 is TGCAGCGTTGCTCCAGACCATGAGCAGTTCTTC. This chain joins TRBV29-1 and TRBJ2-1, with D hard to call. There are 11 residues in the CDR3. Germline assignment: CDR1 SQVTM and CDR2 ANQGSEA. The V end was cut by 4 bases, the J end by 8 bases, with 9 bases between.

The chain couples TRBV4-2 to TRBJ1-5; 9 nucleotides match TRBD1. Germline V CDR1 and CDR2: LGHNA, YNFKEQ. The CDR3 is made up of 15 amino acids. After removal of 3 bases from V and 6 bases from J, the junction contained 6 bases not matched to a gene. CDR3 in DNA: TGTGCCAGCAGCCAGTCTACAGGGGGCGGTCAGCCCCAGCATTTT. It yields the protein CASSQSTGGGQPQHF.

V and J are TRBV7-2 and TRBJ1-2; TRBD1 agrees at 12 bases. This CDR3 region has 15 residues. The V gene's germline CDR1 is SGHTA and CDR2 FQGNSA. Trimming took 5 bases from V and 5 from J; bases not matched to a gene: 6. CDR3 amino acids: CASSDRDRGRYGYTF. CDR3 bases: TGTGCCAGCAGCGACCGGGACAGGGGGCGGTATGGCTACACCTTC.

In its sample, this clone was seen once. The chain couples TRBV7-9 to TRBJ2-4, with a weak D call TRBD1 (5 bases). From germline, CDR1 is SEHNR and CDR2 FQNEAQ (reference sequence). The CDR3 consists of 16 residues. V was pared by 1 base and J by 5 bases, with 15 bases between. For the CDR3, the DNA is TGTGCCAGCAGCTTAGGGGTCGGCAGGGTCGAAAACATTCAGTACTTC. It yields the protein CASSLGVGRVENIQYF.

This clone was found once. The chain combines TRBV7-2 with TRBJ1-2, with TRBD1 matching over 10 bases. The CDR3 loop spans 14 amino acids. The ends lost 5 bases at V and 4 bases at J; junction bases unmatched: 4. Germline-derived CDR1 and CDR2 are SGHTA and FQGNSA. CDR3: CASSPDRGSYGYTF. The CDR3 nucleotides read TGTGCCAGCAGCCCGGACAGGGGGAGCTATGGCTACACCTTC.

This clone appeared once. The rearrangement links TRBV10-3 to TRBJ2-1, with 10 bases aligning to TRBD2. Germline V gene sequence: CDR1 ENHRY, CDR2 SYGVKD. The CDR3 runs 14 residues. V was pared by 4 bases and J by 5 bases, with 2 bases of the junction left unmatched. This CDR3 is CAISGAGGDNEQFF. As DNA, the CDR3 is TGTGCCATCAGTGGAGCGGGAGGGGACAATGAGCAGTTCTTC.

The chain joins TRBV6-5 to TRBJ1-5; no firm D call. V was shortened by 2 bases and J by 6 bases, with 11 bases between the two germline ends. The CDR3 spans 14 residues. Germline loops: CDR1 MNHEY, CDR2 SVGAGI. This chain's CDR3 is CASSYDSAIQPQHF. The CDR3, as DNA: TGTGCCAGCAGTTACGATTCAGCAATTCAGCCCCAGCATTTT.

The chain uses TRBV28 and TRBJ1-1; D not resolved. Germline loops: CDR1 MDHEN, CDR2 SYDVKM. The CDR3 has 12 residues. Deletions cut 6 bases from V and 5 bases from J, with 10 bases between. The CDR3 here is CASRTGGTEAFF. For the CDR3, the DNA is TGTGCCAGCAGAACCGGAGGGACTGAAGCTTTCTTT.

The chain has TRBV7-3 and TRBJ2-5, with TRBD2 identical over 7 bases. Germline V gives CDR1 SGHTA, CDR2 FQGTGA. Losses at the gene ends were 5 bases for V and 5 bases for J; bases not matched to a gene: 8. CDR3 size: 14 residues. CDR3 residues: CASSKHGGGETQYF. CDR3 bases: TGTGCCAGCAGCAAACACGGGGGAGGGGAGACCCAGTACTTC.

The chain couples TRBV5-1 to TRBJ2-7; tentative D call: TRBD1 (6 bases). The germline V gene encodes CDR1 SGHRS and CDR2 YFSETQ. The V end was cut by 0 bases, the J end by 0 bases, with 10 bases between. The CDR3 sequence is 15 residues long. The CDR3 bases are TGCGCCAGCAGCTTGGACGGCAGGGGCTCCTACGAGCAGTACTTC. Translated: CASSLDGRGSYEQYF. Full variable domain (remainder filled in from reference TRBV5-1 and TRBJ2-7): KAGVTQTPRYLIKTRGQQVTLSCSPISGHRSVSWYQQTPGQGLQFLFEYFSETQRNKGNFPGRFSGRQFSNSRSEMNVSTLELGDSALYLCASSLDGRGSYEQYFGPGTRLTVT.

V gene TRBV18 combines with J gene TRBJ2-3; D ambiguous. Trimming took off 2 bases at V and 4 bases at J, with 7 bases between the two ends. The CDR3 totals 13 residues. Germline V gene data show CDR1 as KGHSH and CDR2 as LQKENI. The CDR3 bases are TGTGCCAGCTCACCAACGGGCGCAGATACGCAGTATTTT. The encoded protein is CASSPTGADTQYF.

The chain uses TRBV19 and TRBJ1-5; a weak D match, TRBD1 (6 bases). The V gene's germline CDR1 is LNHDA and CDR2 SQIVND (reference sequence). Trimming removed 6 bases from V and 1 base from J, with 13 bases in between. This CDR3 has 15 residues. As DNA, the CDR3 is TGTGCCAGTAGCCCGGACAGTGGAAGCAATCAGCCCCAGCATTTT. Translated, it gives CASSPDSGSNQPQHF.

The V call is TRBV7-8, the J call TRBJ2-1, with 8 bases aligning to TRBD2. The V segment lost 3 bases and the J segment 9 bases; nucleotides outside the gene matches: 16. This CDR3 has 17 residues. Germline CDR1 and CDR2: SGHVS and FQNEAQ. CDR3 in DNA: TGTGCCAGCAGCTTGTGGCCACGGACGGGAGGGCCATCTGAGCAGTTCTTC. This codes for CASSLWPRTGGPSEQFF.

The chain combines TRBV27 with TRBJ2-7; 7 bases line up with TRBD2. This CDR3 has 12 residues. With V trimmed by 3 bases and J by 5 bases, 1 base remained unmatched. Germline V gives CDR1 MNHEY, CDR2 SMNVEV (reference sequence). CDR3 nucleotide sequence: TGTGCCAGCAGTTTGGGGGGGGACGAGCAGTACTTC. Amino acid sequence: CASSLGGDEQYF.

V gene TRBV15 combines with J gene TRBJ1-1, with D perhaps matching TRBD1 (6 bases). The length of the CDR3 is 15 residues. Trimming shortened V by 3 bases and J by 1 base, and 12 bases separated the two germline ends. Germline V gives CDR1 LNHNV, CDR2 YYDKDF (reference sequence). CDR3 loop: CATSRGAGENTEAFF. CDR3 sequence (DNA): TGTGCCACCAGCAGGGGGGCAGGGGAGAACACTGAAGCTTTCTTT.

The rearrangement uses TRBV6-5 and TRBJ1-2, with 12 bases matching TRBD1. Trimming cost V 6 bases and J 7 bases; bases outside gene matches: 6. CDR1 and CDR2 (germline): MNHEY, SVGAGI. CDR3 length: 14 residues. Here the CDR3 reads CASSRDRGLGGYTF. In DNA, the CDR3 is TGTGCCAGCAGCCGGGACAGGGGGCTCGGTGGCTACACCTTC.

This chain uses TRBV11-3 with TRBJ1-1; D uncertain. This CDR3 is 14 amino acids long. Germline loops: CDR1 SGHNT, CDR2 YENEEA. V dropped 4 bases and J dropped 2 bases, with 11 bases sitting between them. The chain's CDR3 is CASSSGGVNTEAFF. The CDR3 DNA reads TGTGCCAGCAGCTCAGGCGGGGTAAACACTGAAGCTTTCTTT.

The genes are TRBV28 and TRBJ1-2; TRBD1 is a possible D gene (5 bases). The ends were cut back, 4 bases at V and 4 bases at J, with 13 bases in the middle. CDR1 and CDR2 from the germline V gene are MDHEN and SYDVKM. This CDR3 comprises 14 residues. CDR3 in amino acids: CASSYEGLSYGYTF. Written as DNA, the CDR3 is TGTGCCAGCAGTTATGAGGGGCTTTCCTATGGCTACACCTTC.